These 24 T cell receptor beta chains were sequenced from one sample in a study of PD-1 blockade in classical Hodgkin lymphoma. Using immunoSEQ multiplex PCR, the repertoire was profiled, and TCRdb retains in-frame clones only, with some absent. The sample contains approximately 100,000 clones, approximately 90% of which appear only once. Every one of the patients relapsed after autologous stem cell transplantation (brentuximab vedotin exposure was variable). Sequenced material: peripheral blood mononuclear cells (PBMCs), taken before the second cycle of nivolumab. These receptor sequences come from a human donor with classical Hodgkin lymphoma.

V is TRBV6-5 and J is TRBJ1-1; D is uncertain. The length of the CDR3 is 13 residues. Germline CDR1 reads MNHEY; CDR2 reads SVGAGI. The V end was cut by 5 bases, the J end by 8 bases, with 15 bases between. CDR3 DNA sequence: TGTGCCAGCAGTCCCAAGGGAAACCAAGAAGCTTTCTTT. Its protein is CASSPKGNQEAFF.

The chain joins TRBV14 to TRBJ2-7, with D hard to call. The CDR3 is 12 amino acids. V dropped 5 bases and J dropped 4 bases, with 9 bases sitting between them. Germline lookup yields CDR1 SGHDN and CDR2 FVKESK. The CDR3 DNA follows: TGTGCCAGCAGCTCACAGCCGTACGAGCAGTACTTC. Encoded protein: CASSSQPYEQYF.

The chain links TRBV15 to TRBJ2-1; D ambiguous. The V gene lost 3 bases and the J gene lost 5 bases, with 17 bases spanning the gap. This CDR3 is 16 amino acids long. Germline CDR1 and CDR2: LNHNV and YYDKDF (reference sequence). The CDR3 spells CATSRIGFNTHNEQFF. In DNA, the CDR3 is TGTGCCACCAGCAGGATTGGATTTAACACCCACAATGAGCAGTTCTTC.

This chain links TRBV4-3 with TRBJ1-2; 10 nucleotides agree with TRBD1. Germline CDR1 reads LGHNA; CDR2 reads YSLEER. This CDR3 contains 14 residues. V dropped 6 bases and J dropped 4; count of bases not matched to a gene: 5. The CDR3 is CASRPGQGSYGYTF. The CDR3 DNA is TGCGCCAGCAGACCGGGACAGGGGAGCTATGGCTACACCTTC.

The V and J genes are TRBV4-2 and TRBJ1-6; D is ambiguous. Germline CDR1 is LGHNA and CDR2 is YNFKEQ. CDR3 length equals 12 residues. Trimming cost V 4 bases and J 10 bases, with 8 bases left between them. In nucleotides, the CDR3 is TGTGCCAGCAGCCGGGGTGGGTCACCCCTCCACTTT. As protein: CASSRGGSPLHF.

This chain uses TRBV5-1 with TRBJ1-3; 7 positions agree with TRBD1. Germline V gene data show CDR1 as SGHRS and CDR2 as YFSETQ. The V gene end was trimmed by 3 bases and the J gene end by 0 bases; junction bases not matched to a gene: 6. The CDR3 is 16 amino acids. In DNA form, the CDR3 reads TGCGCCAGCAGCTCTACGGGGACAGACTCTGGAAACACCATATATTTT. It translates to CASSSTGTDSGNTIYF.

The rearrangement joins TRBV7-9 to TRBJ1-3; TRBD1 aligns across 7 bases. There are 15 residues in the CDR3. Per germline, CDR1 SEHNR and CDR2 FQNEAQ (reference sequence). J was trimmed by 2 bases and V by 0 bases; bases with no gene match: 1. The CDR3 nucleotides read TGTGCCAGCAGCTTAGCCGACAGGGCTGGAAACACCATATATTTT. It codes for CASSLADRAGNTIYF.

The rearrangement links TRBV5-1 to TRBJ1-3; weak D call: TRBD1 (6 bases). Per the germline V gene, CDR1 is SGHRS and CDR2 is YFSETQ. Trimming took off 2 bases at V and 3 bases at J, with 9 bases between the two ends. This CDR3 is 14 amino acids long. CDR3: CASSLPGDGNTIYF. CDR3 nucleotides: TGCGCCAGCAGCTTACCAGGGGATGGAAACACCATATATTTT.

The chain combines TRBV5-1 with TRBJ2-7, with D perhaps being TRBD1 or TRBD2 (5 bases each). The CDR3 extends over 15 amino acids. Germline V lookup: CDR1 SGHRS, CDR2 YFSETQ. V lost 3 bases, J lost 2 bases, and 15 bases lay in between. Written as DNA, the CDR3 is TGCGCCAGCAGCTCCACGAAACGGGACCCCTACGAGCAGTACTTC. Protein product: CASSSTKRDPYEQYF.

The rearrangement links TRBV6-6 to TRBJ2-5; D possibly matches TRBD1 or TRBD2 (5 bases each). The V gene's germline CDR1 is MNHNY and CDR2 SVGAGI (reference sequence). The CDR3 is made up of 12 amino acids. V lost 0 bases to trimming and J lost 11 bases, with 10 bases between them. This chain's CDR3 is CASSYSMGPQYF. The CDR3 coding sequence is TGTGCCAGCAGTTACTCGATGGGACCGCAGTACTTC.

This clone occurred once. V and J are TRBV30 and TRBJ2-7; a weak D match, TRBD1 (5 bases). CDR1 and CDR2 (germline): GTSNPN, SVGIG (reference sequence). The CDR3 totals 14 residues. Trimming removed 2 bases from V and 1 base from J, with 12 bases in between. The CDR3 nucleotides are TGTGCCTGGAGTAGAGGACACCAATCCTACGAGCAGTACTTC. This codes for CAWSRGHQSYEQYF.

This chain joins TRBV6-1 and TRBJ2-4, with D tentatively TRBD1 (7 bases). The CDR3 extends over 17 amino acids. From germline, CDR1 is MNHNS and CDR2 SASEGT. The V end lost 1 base, the J end lost 6 bases, and 19 bases lay between the germline ends. The CDR3 DNA reads as TGTGCCAGCAGTGAAGGTGGAGGGGGCGTGCGTATAAACATTCAGTACTTC. The encoded protein is CASSEGGGGVRINIQYF.

The V and J genes are TRBV11-3 and TRBJ2-2; 8 bases are a match to TRBD2. J was trimmed by 6 bases and V by 5 bases; bases with no gene match: 5. The CDR3 loop spans 14 amino acids. The V gene's germline CDR1 is SGHNT and CDR2 YENEEA. In DNA form, the CDR3 reads TGTGCCAGCAGCCGTAGCGGGGTGTCCGGGGAGCTGTTTTTT. Translating it yields CASSRSGVSGELFF.

V usage is TRBV18 and J usage is TRBJ2-5; D unresolved. V was pared by 6 bases and J by 4 bases, with 15 bases between. Germline values: CDR1 KGHSH, CDR2 LQKENI. The CDR3 runs 14 residues. This CDR3 reads CASSPSRHAETQYF. In nucleotides, the CDR3 is TGTGCCAGCTCCCCGTCGCGGCACGCAGAGACCCAGTACTTC.

V and J are TRBV30 and TRBJ1-3; no reliable D call. V was clipped by 3 bases and J by 6 bases, with 9 bases between them. This CDR3 region has 12 residues. Germline V gene sequence: CDR1 GTSNPN, CDR2 SVGIG (reference sequence). The DNA for the CDR3 is TGTGCCTGGAGCGGCTTACCAAACACCATATATTTT. Residues: CAWSGLPNTIYF.

The rearrangement joins TRBV5-4 to TRBJ2-7; the match to TRBD1 covers 10 bases. Germline trimming cut 3 bases from V and 0 bases from J; bases unmatched to any gene: 0. The CDR3 consists of 14 residues. In germline, CDR1 is SGHNT, CDR2 YYREEE (reference sequence). The chain's CDR3 is CASSWTGGSYEQYF. The CDR3 nucleotides are TGTGCCAGCAGCTGGACAGGGGGCTCCTACGAGCAGTACTTC.

The rearrangement uses TRBV5-1 and TRBJ2-5; 7 positions agree with TRBD1. V was clipped by 4 bases and J by 4 bases; unmatched bases: 10. Looked up from germline, CDR1 is SGHRS and CDR2 is YFSETQ. The CDR3 sequence is 15 residues long. CDR3 residues: CASSLGRDSLETQYF. CDR3 coding DNA: TGCGCCAGCAGCCTAGGCCGGGACAGTTTAGAGACCCAGTACTTC.

V gene TRBV9 combines with J gene TRBJ1-6; 10 bases line up with TRBD1. Germline-derived CDR1 and CDR2 are SGDLS and YYNGEE. The CDR3 consists of 14 residues. V trimming: 5 bases; J trimming: 9 bases; junction bases outside the gene matches: 5. DNA of the CDR3: TGTGCCAGCAGTACCGGGACAGGGGCTTCACCCCTCCACTTT. Translating gives CASSTGTGASPLHF.

The chain carries TRBV2 and TRBJ1-1; the D is unclear. Trimming pared 3 bases from V and 7 bases from J, leaving 9 bases between. The CDR3 is made up of 12 amino acids. The V gene's germline CDR1 is SNHLY and CDR2 FYNNEI. Written as DNA, the CDR3 is TGTGCCAGCAGTGATCCCCCCGATGAAGCTTTCTTT. Encoded protein: CASSDPPDEAFF.

The V gene is TRBV14, the J gene TRBJ2-5, with 8 positions matching TRBD1. This CDR3 region has 14 residues. Trimming took 3 bases from V and 6 from J; bases not matched to a gene: 6. Germline V lookup: CDR1 SGHDN, CDR2 FVKESK. The CDR3 nucleotides read TGTGCCAGCAGCCACGGACAGGGCGTGCAGACCCAGTACTTC. Amino acid sequence: CASSHGQGVQTQYF. Full variable domain (rest looked up from reference TRBV14 and TRBJ2-5): EAGVTQFPSHSVIEKGQTVTLRCDPISGHDNLYWYRRVMGKEIKFLLHFVKESKQDESGMPNNRFLAERTGGTYSTLKVQPAELEDSGVYFCASSHGQGVQTQYFGPGTRLLVL.

The rearrangement uses TRBV10-3 and TRBJ1-2; D remains ambiguous. Trimming removed 6 bases at V and 4 bases at J, with 12 bases between. The CDR3 covers 13 residues. CDR1 and CDR2 (germline): ENHRY, SYGVKD. Written as DNA, the CDR3 is TGTGCCATCAGCCACAACCTATCCTATGGCTACACCTTC. Protein product: CAISHNLSYGYTF.

This clone has a single count. Here the CDR3 reads CASSFEGWGTEAFF. The CDR3 bases are TGCGCCAGCAGCTTCGAGGGCTGGGGCACTGAAGCTTTCTTT. The chain combines TRBV5-1 with TRBJ1-1; D remains unclear. V dropped 2 bases and J dropped 4 bases, with 12 bases sitting between them. The CDR3 is 14 residues long. Germline V gene lookup returns CDR1 SGHRS and CDR2 YFSETQ.

V and J are TRBV27 and TRBJ1-5, with D possibly TRBD1 on 5 matching bases. In germline, CDR1 is MNHEY, CDR2 SMNVEV (reference sequence). This CDR3 has 16 residues. Trimming shortened V by 3 bases and J by 0 bases, and 12 bases separated the two germline ends. The DNA of the CDR3 is TGTGCCAGCAGTTTTCGAGGGGCGGATAGCAATCAGCCCCAGCATTTT. Translating gives CASSFRGADSNQPQHF.

The CDR3 DNA is TGTGCCAGCTCACCGGGGCAGGGTGGCAATCAGCCCCAGCATTTT. This encodes CASSPGQGGNQPQHF. The chain has TRBV18 and TRBJ1-5, with D tentatively TRBD1 (5 bases). Trimming shortened V by 3 bases and J by 2 bases, and 11 bases separated the two germline ends. The CDR3 covers 15 residues. The germline V gene encodes CDR1 KGHSH and CDR2 LQKENI.